This TCR beta chain was captured by sequencing in a study of blood T cell repertoires in COVID-19. Authors' analysis steps: Amplifying reference gene primers gave estimates of nucleated cell counts. Sequencing used immunoSEQ multiplex PCR; TCRdb keeps in-frame clones, though not all of them. That table supplies the V and J calls and clone size; D and trimming were determined from the DNA. This sample has about 270,000 clones, with 88% found just once. Losses at the gene ends were 4 bases for V and 0 bases for J; bases not matched to a gene: 4. Germline V gene data show CDR1 as GTSNPN and CDR2 as SVGIG (reference sequence). The CDR3 extends over 15 amino acids.

This TCR was sampled from a man aged 55 to 70 who had recovered from COVID-19. The chain uses TRBV30 and TRBJ2-3; 10 nucleotides match TRBD2. The sample taken for sequencing was peripheral blood. The CDR3 spells CAWTSGGRSTDTQYF. In DNA form, the CDR3 reads TGTGCCTGGACTAGCGGGGGCAGGAGCACAGATACGCAGTATTTT.